This TCR beta chain is from a study of regulatory T cells in long-lasting Graves disease. Study results and caveats: Whereas more than 950 public clonotypes were shared by new patients, persistent patients shared more, at some 3,000.

Trimming stripped 1 base from V and 5 bases from J, with 10 bases between. Germline V gene sequence: CDR1 SGHTA, CDR2 FQGTGA. CDR3 size: 14 residues. This clonotype was seen a handful of times. The antigen is undetermined. As to time point: newly diagnosed GD, antithyroid drugs for less than 3 months. The TCR library was prepared using RNA isolated from PBMCs. Into tubes containing EDTA, about 9.6 milliliters of peripheral blood were drawn. To make TCR beta libraries, researchers used iRepertoire HTBI primers and Arm-PCR of CDR3 regions. TCRdb called the multiplex PCR reads again in MiXCR, with one record for every CDR3 protein. Altogether around 360,000 distinct CDR3 sequences are present, under 20% being singletons, with the ten largest covering around 21%. The same data also went into a second study, on T cells in Graves' hyperthyroidism and ophthalmopathy. This second study notes: The study based diagnoses on clinical symptoms, serum thyroxine and TRAb, thyroid ultrasound and orbital computed tomography.

The sequence was obtained from a woman aged 18-30 years with Graves disease. The starting material was peripheral blood mononuclear cells (PBMCs), obtained at new diagnosis, from a patient treated with antithyroid drugs. The chain carries TRBV7-3 and TRBJ2-3; maybe TRBD2 (5 bases). The CDR3 DNA sequence: TGTGCCAGCAGCTTAAGGACTCAGGAAGATACGCAGTATTTT. Protein: CASSLRTQEDTQYF.